The 14 T cell receptor beta chains in this list originate from one sample, sequenced in a study of shared clonotypes between healthy human individuals. Measured with immunoSEQ multiplex PCR; TCRdb has only the in-frame clones, and not every one. The sample shows 2,100,000 or so clones, about 94% of them seen only once. Sequenced: naive CD4+ T cells sorted from blood. Subset of the sample: CD45RA+ positively selected. The origin of the receptors is a man younger than 35 in good health.

A word on this clone: The conserved phenylalanine or tryptophan normally closing the CDR3 is absent here, so this likely arose from a read error. This chain joins TRBV6-1 and TRBJ1-2, with D perhaps TRBD1 (5 bases). Germline loops: CDR1 MNHNS, CDR2 SASEGT. The CDR3 runs 15 residues. V dropped 1 base and J dropped 0 bases, with 9 bases sitting between them. The CDR3 DNA reads as TGTGCCAGCAGTGAAGGGACAAGAACTAACTATGGCTACACCCTC. Amino acids: CASSEGTRTNYGYTL.

The V gene is TRBV5-1, the J gene TRBJ1-4, with D unresolved. CDR1 and CDR2 from the germline V gene are SGHRS and YFSETQ. The CDR3 consists of 17 residues. V was clipped by 0 bases and J by 0 bases, with 12 bases between them. The CDR3 protein is CASSLEAGYATNEKLFF. Here the CDR3 DNA reads TGCGCCAGCAGCTTGGAGGCAGGTTATGCAACTAATGAAAAACTGTTTTTT.

As regards this clone: This sample also contains other DNA sequences that code for the same CDR3. The CDR3 reads CASSLALTGELFF. In nucleotides, the CDR3 is TGTGCCAGCAGCTTGGCCCTGACCGGGGAGCTGTTTTTT. The chain employs TRBV5-6 and TRBJ2-2; D is unclear. Germline CDR1 SGHDT, CDR2 YYEEEE. The CDR3 consists of 13 residues. Trimming stripped 0 bases from V and 5 bases from J, with 5 bases between.

V gene TRBV23-1 combines with J gene TRBJ2-7; 7 nucleotides line up with TRBD1. TRBV23-1 is an open reading frame, and its role is uncertain. V gave up 11 bases and J gave up 3 bases; unmatched junction bases: 22. The CDR3 has 17 residues. In DNA form, the CDR3 reads TGCGCCGGAGGAGACCGGGACAGCAGTAGGACCGACTACGAGCAGTACTTC. Encoded protein: CAGGDRDSSRTDYEQYF.

The chain's CDR3 is CASSQGLEPTYEQYF. In DNA, the CDR3 is TGTGCCAGCAGCCAAGGACTAGAACCCACCTACGAGCAGTACTTC. The chain joins TRBV5-4 to TRBJ2-7; 7 bases fit TRBD2. Looked up from germline, CDR1 is SGHNT and CDR2 is YYREEE (reference sequence). The CDR3 loop spans 15 amino acids. The V gene end was trimmed by 4 bases and the J gene end by 2 bases; junction bases not matched to a gene: 9.

The rearrangement joins TRBV28 to TRBJ1-5; D gene ambiguous. The CDR3 is 13 residues long. Deletions cut 5 bases from V and 7 bases from J, with 12 bases between. CDR1 and CDR2 (germline): MDHEN, SYDVKM. CDR3 bases: TGTGCCAGCAGTCCAAATCCGGGGCAGCCCCAGCATTTT. As protein: CASSPNPGQPQHF.

The chain uses TRBV6-1 and TRBJ2-5; 9 nucleotides align to TRBD1. Trimming at V came to 0 bases and at J to 4 bases, leaving 9 bases not matched to a gene. The CDR3 covers 17 residues. Germline CDR1 is MNHNS and CDR2 is SASEGT. The CDR3 DNA is TGTGCCAGCAGTGAAGCGTGGGGGACAGGGATCGGAGAGACCCAGTACTTC. Protein sequence: CASSEAWGTGIGETQYF.

With respect to this clone: Other nucleotide sequences from this sample produce the same CDR3. V and J are TRBV5-1 and TRBJ1-4, with D perhaps matching TRBD1 (5 bases). The CDR3 loop spans 14 amino acids. Germline V gene data show CDR1 as SGHRS and CDR2 as YFSETQ. V shed 0 bases and J shed 6 bases, with 9 bases lying between them. The CDR3 DNA is TGCGCCAGCAGCTTGGACGGGGGAGATGAAAAACTGTTTTTT. The encoded protein is CASSLDGGDEKLFF.

This chain joins TRBV6-1 and TRBJ1-2; unclear D gene. The CDR3 runs 13 residues. Trimming pared 6 bases from V and 3 bases from J, leaving 11 bases between. The germline gives CDR1 MNHNS, CDR2 SASEGT. CDR3 in amino acids: CASRPLLDYGYTF. CDR3 nucleotide sequence: TGTGCCAGCAGGCCGTTGTTGGACTATGGCTACACCTTC.

The chain combines TRBV28 with TRBJ2-5, with 7 bases that match TRBD1. This CDR3 has 15 residues. Germline-derived CDR1 and CDR2 are MDHEN and SYDVKM. V was clipped by 2 bases and J by 4 bases; unmatched bases: 7. The CDR3 DNA sequence: TGTGCCAGCAGTTTACCGACAGGGACGGGAGAGACCCAGTACTTC. This encodes CASSLPTGTGETQYF.

V gene TRBV4-1 combines with J gene TRBJ2-3, with D uncertain. Between the trimmed V and J ends, which lost 1 base and 4 bases, there was a span of 15 bases. CDR1 and CDR2 from the germline V gene are MGHRA and YSYEKL. CDR3 length equals 16 residues. CDR3 residues: CASSQVQPGRPDTQYF. The CDR3 DNA reads as TGCGCCAGCAGCCAAGTTCAACCCGGCAGGCCAGATACGCAGTATTTT.

On this clone itself: Other DNA sequences in this specimen translate into the identical CDR3. V usage is TRBV29-1 and J usage is TRBJ2-7; the D call may be TRBD1 or TRBD2 (5 bases each). V shed 6 bases and J shed 0 bases, with 9 bases lying between them. The germline V gene has CDR1 SQVTM and CDR2 ANQGSEA. The CDR3 totals 12 residues. DNA of the CDR3: TGCAGCGTCGGGACGGACTCCTACGAGCAGTACTTC. As protein: CSVGTDSYEQYF.

The rearrangement joins TRBV6-6 to TRBJ1-1; TRBD1 matches 8 bases. Germline CDR1 reads MNHNY; CDR2 reads SVGAGI (reference sequence). This CDR3 region has 14 residues. J was trimmed by 4 bases and V by 6 bases; bases with no gene match: 7. Here the CDR3 reads CASSNPTGGTEAFF. The CDR3 DNA sequence: TGTGCCAGCAGCAACCCTACAGGGGGCACTGAAGCTTTCTTT.

This clone came up once. The chain couples TRBV2 to TRBJ1-1, with 7 bases that match TRBD1. V shed 6 bases and J 1 base; nucleotides not matched to a gene: 14. This CDR3 spans 17 amino acids. CDR1 and CDR2 (germline): SNHLY, FYNNEI. CDR3 residues: CASSATGPSNPNTEAFF. CDR3 coding DNA: TGTGCCAGCAGCGCGACAGGGCCCTCCAATCCGAACACTGAAGCTTTCTTT.